This record covers a single TCR beta chain. This entry comes from a study of T cell changes during pregnancy in multiple sclerosis. The data were produced by immunoSEQ multiplex PCR, yet TCRdb's version contains in-frame clones alone and is incomplete. The sample contains approximately 35,000 clones, 90% of which appear only once. This sample comprised CD4+ T cells from peripheral blood mononuclear cells, obtained in the second trimester of pregnancy. The clonotype comes from a female donor in good health, enrolled as a control in a pregnancy study.

The CDR3 DNA is TGTGCCAGCTCACCCAATTCCCCGGACAGCACGCAGTATTTT. Translated: CASSPNSPDSTQYF. The chain joins TRBV18 to TRBJ2-3; D may be TRBD1 (6 bases). This CDR3 spans 14 amino acids. CDR1 and CDR2 (germline): KGHSH, LQKENI. With 3 bases removed from V and 9 bases from J, the gap between germline ends came to 16 bases.